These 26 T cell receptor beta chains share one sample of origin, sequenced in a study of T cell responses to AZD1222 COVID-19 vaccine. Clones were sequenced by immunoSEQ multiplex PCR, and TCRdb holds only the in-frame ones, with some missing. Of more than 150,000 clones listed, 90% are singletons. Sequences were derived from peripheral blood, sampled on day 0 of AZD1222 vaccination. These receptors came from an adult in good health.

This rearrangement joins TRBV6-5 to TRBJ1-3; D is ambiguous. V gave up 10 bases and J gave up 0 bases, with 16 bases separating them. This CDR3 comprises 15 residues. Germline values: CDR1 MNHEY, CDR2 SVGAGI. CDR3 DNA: TGTGCCACGAGACGAGGTTTGAGCTCTGGAAACACCATATATTTT. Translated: CATRRGLSSGNTIYF.

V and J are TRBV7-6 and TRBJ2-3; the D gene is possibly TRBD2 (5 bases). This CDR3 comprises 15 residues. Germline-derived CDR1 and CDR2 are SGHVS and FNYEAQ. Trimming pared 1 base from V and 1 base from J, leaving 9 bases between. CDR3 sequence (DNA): TGTGCCAGCAGCTTAGAAGCGGCAGGCACAGATACGCAGTATTTT. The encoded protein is CASSLEAAGTDTQYF. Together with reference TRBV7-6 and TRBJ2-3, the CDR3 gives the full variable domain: GAGVSQSPRYKVTKRGQDVALRCDPISGHVSLYWYRQALGQGPEFLTYFNYEAQQDKSGLPNDRFSAERPEGSISTLTIQRTEQRDSAMYRCASSLEAAGTDTQYFGPGTRLTVL.

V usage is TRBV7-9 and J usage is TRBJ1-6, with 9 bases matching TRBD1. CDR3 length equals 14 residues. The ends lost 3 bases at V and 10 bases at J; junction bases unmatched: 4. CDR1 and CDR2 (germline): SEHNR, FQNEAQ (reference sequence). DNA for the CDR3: TGTGCCAGCAGCTTCGGACAGGGGATCTCACCCCTCCACTTT. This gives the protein CASSFGQGISPLHF.

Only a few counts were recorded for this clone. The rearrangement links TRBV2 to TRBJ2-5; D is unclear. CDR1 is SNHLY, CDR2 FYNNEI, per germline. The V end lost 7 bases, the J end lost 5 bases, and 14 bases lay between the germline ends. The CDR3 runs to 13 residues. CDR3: CASKSSGRETQYF. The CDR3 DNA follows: TGTGCCAGCAAGAGCTCAGGCCGGGAGACCCAGTACTTC.

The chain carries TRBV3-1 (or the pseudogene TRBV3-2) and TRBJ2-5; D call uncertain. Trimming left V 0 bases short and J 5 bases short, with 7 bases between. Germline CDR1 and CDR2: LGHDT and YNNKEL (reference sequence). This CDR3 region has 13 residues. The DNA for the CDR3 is TGTGCCAGCAGCCAAGAAGGTTGGGAGACCCAGTACTTC. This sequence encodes CASSQEGWETQYF.

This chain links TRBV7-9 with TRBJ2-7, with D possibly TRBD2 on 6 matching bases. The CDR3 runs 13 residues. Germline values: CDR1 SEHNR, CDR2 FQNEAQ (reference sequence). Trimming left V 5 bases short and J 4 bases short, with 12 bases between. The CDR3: CASSPPGEYEQYF. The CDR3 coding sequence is TGTGCCAGCAGCCCGCCGGGAGAGTACGAGCAGTACTTC.

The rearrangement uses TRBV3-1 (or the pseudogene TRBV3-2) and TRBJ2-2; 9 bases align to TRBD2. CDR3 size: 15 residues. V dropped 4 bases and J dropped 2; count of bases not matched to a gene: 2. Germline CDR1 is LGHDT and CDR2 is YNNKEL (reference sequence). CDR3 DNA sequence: TGTGCCAGCAGCCTCGGGACTAGCAACACCGGGGAGCTGTTTTTT. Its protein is CASSLGTSNTGELFF.

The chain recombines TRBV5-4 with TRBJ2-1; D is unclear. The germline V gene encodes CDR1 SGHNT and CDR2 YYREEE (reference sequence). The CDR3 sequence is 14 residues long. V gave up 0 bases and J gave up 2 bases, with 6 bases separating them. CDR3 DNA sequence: TGTGCCAGCAGCTTGGCGATTGCCTACAATGAGCAGTTCTTC. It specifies CASSLAIAYNEQFF.

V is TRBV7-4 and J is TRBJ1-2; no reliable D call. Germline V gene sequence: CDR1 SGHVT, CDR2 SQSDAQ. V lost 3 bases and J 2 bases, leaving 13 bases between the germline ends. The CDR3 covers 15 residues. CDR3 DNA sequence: TGTGCCAGCAGCTTGGGGTTGGTAGGAAACTATGGCTACACCTTC. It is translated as CASSLGLVGNYGYTF.

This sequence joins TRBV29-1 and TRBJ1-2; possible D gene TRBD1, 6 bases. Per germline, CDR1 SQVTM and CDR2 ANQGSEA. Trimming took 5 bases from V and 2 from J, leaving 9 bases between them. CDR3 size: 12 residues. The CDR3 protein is CSVSRGNYGYTF. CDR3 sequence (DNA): TGCAGCGTTTCCAGGGGCAACTATGGCTACACCTTC. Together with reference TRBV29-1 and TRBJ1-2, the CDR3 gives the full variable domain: SAVISQKPSRDICQRGTSLTIQCQVDSQVTMMFWYRQQPGQSLTLIATANQGSEATYESGFVIDKFPISRPNLTFSTLTVSNMSPEDSSIYLCSVSRGNYGYTFGSGTRLTVV.

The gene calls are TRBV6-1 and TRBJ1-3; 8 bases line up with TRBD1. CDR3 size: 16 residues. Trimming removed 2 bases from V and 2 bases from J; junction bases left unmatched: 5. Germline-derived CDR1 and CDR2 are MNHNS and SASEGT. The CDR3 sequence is CASSERPGGAGNTIYF. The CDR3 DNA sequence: TGTGCCAGCAGTGAAAGGCCAGGGGGCGCTGGAAACACCATATATTTT.

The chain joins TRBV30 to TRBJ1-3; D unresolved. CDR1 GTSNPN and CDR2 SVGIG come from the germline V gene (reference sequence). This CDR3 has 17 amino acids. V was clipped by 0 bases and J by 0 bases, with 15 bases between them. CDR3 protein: CAWSVGVGGNSGNTIYF. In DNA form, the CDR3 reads TGTGCCTGGAGTGTCGGGGTCGGAGGAAACTCTGGAAACACCATATATTTT.

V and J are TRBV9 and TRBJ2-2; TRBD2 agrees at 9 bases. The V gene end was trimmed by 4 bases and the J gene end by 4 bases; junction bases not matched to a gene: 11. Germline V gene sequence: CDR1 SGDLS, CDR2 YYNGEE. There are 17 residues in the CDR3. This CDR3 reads CASSPVGGRAATGELFF. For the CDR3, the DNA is TGTGCCAGCAGCCCTGTTGGCGGGAGGGCCGCCACCGGGGAGCTGTTTTTT.

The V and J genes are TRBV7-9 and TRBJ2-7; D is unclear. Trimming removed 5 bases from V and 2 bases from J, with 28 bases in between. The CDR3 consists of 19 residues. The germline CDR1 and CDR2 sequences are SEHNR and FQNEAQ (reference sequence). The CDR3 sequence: CASSTRQAYGPTVPYEQYF. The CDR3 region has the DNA TGTGCCAGCAGCACTCGTCAGGCTTACGGGCCCACAGTCCCCTACGAGCAGTACTTC.

This CDR3 reads CASIAGSYNEQFF. DNA of the CDR3: TGTGCCAGCATCGCGGGGTCCTACAATGAGCAGTTCTTC. This chain joins TRBV28 and TRBJ2-1; possible D gene TRBD2, 6 bases. V was shortened by 7 bases and J by 1 base, with 8 bases between the two germline ends. Germline V CDR1 and CDR2: MDHEN, SYDVKM. CDR3 length: 13 residues.

The CDR3 is CASSIGLAGGRDTGELFF. In nucleotides, the CDR3 is TGTGCCAGTAGTATTGGACTAGCGGGAGGGCGGGACACCGGGGAGCTGTTTTTT. This sequence joins TRBV19 and TRBJ2-2; 15 nucleotides agree with TRBD2. Germline-derived CDR1 and CDR2 are LNHDA and SQIVND (reference sequence). The length of the CDR3 is 18 residues. V lost 3 bases and J lost 3; bases outside the gene matches: 5.

Written as DNA, the CDR3 is TGTGCCAGCAGTTACAGTGAGTACAATGAGCAGTTCTTC. Its translation is CASSYSEYNEQFF. The chain recombines TRBV6-2 or TRBV6-3 with TRBJ2-1, with no clear D. The length of the CDR3 is 13 residues. Germline-derived CDR1 and CDR2 are MNHEY and SVGEGT. Trimming took off 2 bases at V and 4 bases at J, with 6 bases between the two ends.

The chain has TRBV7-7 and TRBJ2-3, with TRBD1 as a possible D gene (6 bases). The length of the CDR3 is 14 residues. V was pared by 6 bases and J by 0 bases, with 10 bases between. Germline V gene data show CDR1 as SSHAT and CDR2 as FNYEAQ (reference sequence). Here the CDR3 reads CASSPGHSTDTQYF. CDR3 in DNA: TGTGCCAGCAGTCCGGGACATAGCACAGATACGCAGTATTTT.

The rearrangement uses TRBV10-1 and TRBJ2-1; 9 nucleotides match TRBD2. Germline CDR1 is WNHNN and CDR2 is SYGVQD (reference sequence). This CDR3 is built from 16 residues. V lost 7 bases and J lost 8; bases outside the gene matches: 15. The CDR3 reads CASIFFAGGQFYEQFF. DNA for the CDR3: TGCGCCAGCATTTTTTTTGCGGGAGGGCAGTTCTATGAGCAGTTCTTC.

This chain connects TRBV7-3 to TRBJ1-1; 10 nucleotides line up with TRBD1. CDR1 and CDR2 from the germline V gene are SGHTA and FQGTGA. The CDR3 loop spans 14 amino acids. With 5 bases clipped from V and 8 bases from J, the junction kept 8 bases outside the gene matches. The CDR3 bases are TGTGCCAGCAGCCCACGGGACAGGGGAGCCGAAGCTTTCTTT. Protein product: CASSPRDRGAEAFF. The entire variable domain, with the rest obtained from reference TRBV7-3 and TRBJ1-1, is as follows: GAGVSQTPSNKVTEKGKYVELRCDPISGHTALYWYRQSLGQGPEFLIYFQGTGAADDSGLPNDRFFAVRPEGSVSTLKIQRTERGDSAVYLCASSPRDRGAEAFFGQGTRLTVV.

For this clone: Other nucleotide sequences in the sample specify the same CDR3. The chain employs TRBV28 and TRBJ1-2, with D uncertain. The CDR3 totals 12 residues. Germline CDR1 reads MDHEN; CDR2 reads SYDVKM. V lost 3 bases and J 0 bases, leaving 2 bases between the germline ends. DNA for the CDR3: TGTGCCAGCAGTTTGGCTAACTATGGCTACACCTTC. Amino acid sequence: CASSLANYGYTF.

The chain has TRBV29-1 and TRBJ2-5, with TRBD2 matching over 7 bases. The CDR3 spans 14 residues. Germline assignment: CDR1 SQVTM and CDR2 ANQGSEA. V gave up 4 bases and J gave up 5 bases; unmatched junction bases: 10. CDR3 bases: TGCAGCGTTGCGAGGCAGCCCGGGGGGGAGACCCAGTACTTC. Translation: CSVARQPGGETQYF.

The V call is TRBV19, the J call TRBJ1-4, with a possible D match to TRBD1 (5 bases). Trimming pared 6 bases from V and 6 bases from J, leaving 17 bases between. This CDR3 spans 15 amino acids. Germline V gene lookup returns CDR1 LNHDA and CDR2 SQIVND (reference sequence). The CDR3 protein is CASRGTAGAYEKLFF. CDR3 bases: TGTGCCAGTAGGGGGACGGCGGGCGCCTATGAAAAACTGTTTTTT. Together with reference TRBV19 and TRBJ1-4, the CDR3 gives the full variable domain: DGGITQSPKYLFRKEGQNVTLSCEQNLNHDAMYWYRQDPGQGLRLIYYSQIVNDFQKGDIAEGYSVSREKKESFPLTVTSAQKNPTAFYLCASRGTAGAYEKLFFGSGTQLSVL.

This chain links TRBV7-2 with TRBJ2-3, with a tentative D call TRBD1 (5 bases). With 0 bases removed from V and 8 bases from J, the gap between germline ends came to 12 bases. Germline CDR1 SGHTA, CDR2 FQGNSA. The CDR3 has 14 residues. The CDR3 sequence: CASSLATRDGTQYF. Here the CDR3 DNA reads TGTGCCAGCAGCTTAGCCACCAGGGATGGTACGCAGTATTTT.

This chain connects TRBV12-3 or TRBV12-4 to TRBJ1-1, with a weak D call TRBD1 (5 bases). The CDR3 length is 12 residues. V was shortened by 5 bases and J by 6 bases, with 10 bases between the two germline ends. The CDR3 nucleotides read TGTGCCAGCAGTCCTCAGGGCCCTGAAGCTTTCTTT. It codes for CASSPQGPEAFF.

The CDR3 DNA is TGTGCCAGTAGTAAACAGGGGATCCTATTTTCTAGGAACACTGAAGCTTTCTTT. As protein: CASSKQGILFSRNTEAFF. This rearrangement joins TRBV19 to TRBJ1-1; 7 bases are shared with TRBD1. V lost 4 bases, J lost 1 base, and 15 bases stayed unmatched. Per the germline V gene, CDR1 is LNHDA and CDR2 is SQIVND (reference sequence). The CDR3 covers 18 residues.